This T cell receptor (beta chain) is from a study of CD8 T cells in ankylosing spondylitis. Scientists made TCR beta libraries using quantitative 5'-RACE with molecular barcodes. One entry per CDR3 protein results from TCRdb running MiXCR on the 5' RACE reads. This table holds around 230,000 distinct CDR3 sequences, roughly 8.6% found once. V lost 4 bases, J lost 2 bases, and 14 bases lay in between. Germline lookup yields CDR1 SGHRS and CDR2 YFSETQ. This CDR3 comprises 15 residues. About this clonotype itself: Antigen unknown.

Study-wide points: In ankylosing spondylitis patients, matched synovial fluid reportedly showed significant enrichment of disease-linked clones. Within peripheral blood, clones linked to disease were CD8+ and relatively rare. A number of the motif variants had already been described in reactive arthritis synovial fluid and blood.

Specimen: blood, either unsorted or a sorted T cell fraction (not recorded which). The TCR was taken from a male donor with ankylosing spondylitis or in good health (not recorded which). This chain uses TRBV5-1 with TRBJ2-3, with D unresolved. The DNA for the CDR3 is TGCGCCAGCAGCCCCGGTAGTTCTTTCACAGATACGCAGTATTTT. Protein: CASSPGSSFTDTQYF.